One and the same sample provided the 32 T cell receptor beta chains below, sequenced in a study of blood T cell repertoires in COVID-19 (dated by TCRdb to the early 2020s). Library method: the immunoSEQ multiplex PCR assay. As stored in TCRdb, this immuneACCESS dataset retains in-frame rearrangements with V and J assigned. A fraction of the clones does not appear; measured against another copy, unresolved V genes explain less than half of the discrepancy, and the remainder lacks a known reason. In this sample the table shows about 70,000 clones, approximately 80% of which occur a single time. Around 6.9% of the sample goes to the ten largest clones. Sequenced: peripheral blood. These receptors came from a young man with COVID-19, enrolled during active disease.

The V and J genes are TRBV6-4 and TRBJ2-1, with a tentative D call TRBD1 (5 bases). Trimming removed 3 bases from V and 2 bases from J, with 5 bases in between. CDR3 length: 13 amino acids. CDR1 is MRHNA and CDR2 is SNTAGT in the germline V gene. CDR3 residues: CASSETAYNEQFF. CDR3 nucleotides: TGTGCCAGCAGTGAGACAGCCTACAATGAGCAGTTCTTC.

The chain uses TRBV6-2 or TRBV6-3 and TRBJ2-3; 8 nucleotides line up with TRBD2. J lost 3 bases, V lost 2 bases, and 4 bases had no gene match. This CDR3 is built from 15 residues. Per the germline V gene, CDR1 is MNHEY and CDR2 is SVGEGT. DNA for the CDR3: TGTGCCAGCAGTTACCAGACTAGCGAAACAGATACGCAGTATTTT. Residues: CASSYQTSETDTQYF.

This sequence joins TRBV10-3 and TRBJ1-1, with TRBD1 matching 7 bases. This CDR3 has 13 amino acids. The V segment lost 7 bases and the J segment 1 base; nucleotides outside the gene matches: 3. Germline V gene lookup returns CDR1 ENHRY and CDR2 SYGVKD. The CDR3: CAIKGQANTEAFF. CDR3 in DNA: TGTGCCATCAAAGGACAGGCGAACACTGAAGCTTTCTTT.

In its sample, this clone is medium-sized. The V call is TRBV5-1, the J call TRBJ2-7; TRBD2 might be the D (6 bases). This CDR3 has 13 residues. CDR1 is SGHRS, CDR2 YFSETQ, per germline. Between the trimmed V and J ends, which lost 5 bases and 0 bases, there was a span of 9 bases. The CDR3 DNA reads TGCGCCAGCAGTGGAGGGAGCTCCTACGAGCAGTACTTC. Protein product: CASSGGSSYEQYF.

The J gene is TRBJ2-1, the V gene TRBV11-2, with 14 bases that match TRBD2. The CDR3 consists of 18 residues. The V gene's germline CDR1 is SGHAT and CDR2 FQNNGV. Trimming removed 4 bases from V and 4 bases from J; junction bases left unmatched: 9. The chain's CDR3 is CASSWEGLAGAGYNEQFF. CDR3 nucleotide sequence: TGTGCCAGCAGCTGGGAGGGACTAGCGGGAGCGGGATACAATGAGCAGTTCTTC.

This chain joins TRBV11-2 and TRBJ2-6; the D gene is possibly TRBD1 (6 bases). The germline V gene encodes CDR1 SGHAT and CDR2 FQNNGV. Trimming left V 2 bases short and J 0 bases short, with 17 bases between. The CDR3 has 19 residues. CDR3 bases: TGTGCCAGCAGCTTATTTTATGCAGGGGCCTCCTCTGGGGCCAACGTCCTGACTTTC. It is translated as CASSLFYAGASSGANVLTF.

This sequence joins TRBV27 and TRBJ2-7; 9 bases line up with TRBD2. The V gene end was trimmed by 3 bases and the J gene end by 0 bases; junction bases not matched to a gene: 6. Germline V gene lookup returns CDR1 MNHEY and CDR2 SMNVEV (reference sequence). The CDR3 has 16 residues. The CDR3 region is CASSFRLADHSYEQYF. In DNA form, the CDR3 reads TGTGCCAGCAGTTTCCGACTAGCGGACCACTCCTACGAGCAGTACTTC.

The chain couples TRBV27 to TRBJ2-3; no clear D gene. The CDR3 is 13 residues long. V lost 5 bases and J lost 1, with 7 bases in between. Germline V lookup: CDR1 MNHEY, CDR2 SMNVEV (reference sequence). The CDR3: CASSPLGTDTQYF. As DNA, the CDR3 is TGTGCCAGCAGTCCTCTAGGCACAGATACGCAGTATTTT.

The DNA of the CDR3 is TGTGCCAGCAGTTTCAAGGGGCGTAGGAGCACCGGGGAGCTGTTTTTT. Its protein is CASSFKGRRSTGELFF. The chain carries TRBV27 and TRBJ2-2; D perhaps matches TRBD1 (5 bases). The CDR3 has 16 amino acids. Germline assignment: CDR1 MNHEY and CDR2 SMNVEV (reference sequence). With 3 bases removed from V and 4 bases from J, the gap between germline ends came to 15 bases.

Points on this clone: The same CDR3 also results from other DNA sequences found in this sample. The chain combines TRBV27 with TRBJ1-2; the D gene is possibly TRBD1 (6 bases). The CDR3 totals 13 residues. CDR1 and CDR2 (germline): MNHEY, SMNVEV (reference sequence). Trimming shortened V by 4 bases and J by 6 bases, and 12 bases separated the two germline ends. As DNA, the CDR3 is TGTGCCAGCAGTTGGGGGGGGCGCGATGGCTACACCTTC. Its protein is CASSWGGRDGYTF.

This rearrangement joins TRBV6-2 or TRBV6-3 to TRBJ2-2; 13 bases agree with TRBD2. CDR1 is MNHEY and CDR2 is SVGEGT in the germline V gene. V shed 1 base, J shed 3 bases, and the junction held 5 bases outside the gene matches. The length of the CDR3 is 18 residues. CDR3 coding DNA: TGTGCCAGCAGTTACTGGACTAGCGGGAGTATGGACACCGGGGAGCTGTTTTTT. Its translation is CASSYWTSGSMDTGELFF.

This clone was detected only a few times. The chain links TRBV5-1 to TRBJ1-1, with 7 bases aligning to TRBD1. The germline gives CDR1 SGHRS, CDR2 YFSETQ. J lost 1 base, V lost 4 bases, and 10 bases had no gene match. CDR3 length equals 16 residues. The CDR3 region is CASSVSTGVGNTEAFF. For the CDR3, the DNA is TGCGCCAGCAGCGTATCCACAGGGGTTGGGAACACTGAAGCTTTCTTT.

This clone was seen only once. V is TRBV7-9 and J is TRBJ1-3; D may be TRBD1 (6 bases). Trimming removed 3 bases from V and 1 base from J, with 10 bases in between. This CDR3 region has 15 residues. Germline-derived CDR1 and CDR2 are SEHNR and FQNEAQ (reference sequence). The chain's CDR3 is CASSLGQGSGNTIYF. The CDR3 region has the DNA TGTGCCAGCAGCTTGGGGCAGGGGTCTGGAAACACCATATATTTT.

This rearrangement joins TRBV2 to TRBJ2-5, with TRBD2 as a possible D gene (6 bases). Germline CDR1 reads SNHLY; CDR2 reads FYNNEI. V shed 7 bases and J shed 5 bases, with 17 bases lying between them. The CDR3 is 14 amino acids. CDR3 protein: CASTPAGSGETQYF. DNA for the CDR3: TGTGCCAGCACCCCGGCGGGATCCGGGGAGACCCAGTACTTC.

This chain's CDR3 is CASSVDKNQPQHF. The CDR3, as DNA: TGTGCCAGCAGCGTAGACAAGAATCAGCCCCAGCATTTT. The chain is built from TRBV9 and TRBJ1-5, with D unclear. Deletions cut 0 bases from V and 4 bases from J, with 5 bases between. The length of the CDR3 is 13 residues. Germline V gene sequence: CDR1 SGDLS, CDR2 YYNGEE.

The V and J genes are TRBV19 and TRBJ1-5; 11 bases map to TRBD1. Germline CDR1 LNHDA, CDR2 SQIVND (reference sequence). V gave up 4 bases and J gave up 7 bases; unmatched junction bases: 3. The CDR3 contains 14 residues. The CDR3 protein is CASSRTGGGQPQHF. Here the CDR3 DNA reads TGTGCCAGTAGTAGGACAGGGGGCGGACAGCCCCAGCATTTT.

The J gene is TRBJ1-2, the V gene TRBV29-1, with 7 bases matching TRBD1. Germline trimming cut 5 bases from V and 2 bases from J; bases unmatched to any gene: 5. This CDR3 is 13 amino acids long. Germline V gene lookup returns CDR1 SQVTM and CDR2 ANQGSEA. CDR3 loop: CSVSGQQNYGYTF. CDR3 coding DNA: TGCAGCGTTTCGGGACAGCAGAACTATGGCTACACCTTC.

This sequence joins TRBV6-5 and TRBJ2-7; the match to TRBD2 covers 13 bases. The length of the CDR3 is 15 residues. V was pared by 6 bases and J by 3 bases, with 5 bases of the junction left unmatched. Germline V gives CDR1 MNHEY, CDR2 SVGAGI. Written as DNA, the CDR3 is TGTGCCAGCAGCGGCCGGACTAGCGGGAGCTACGAGCAGTACTTC. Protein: CASSGRTSGSYEQYF.

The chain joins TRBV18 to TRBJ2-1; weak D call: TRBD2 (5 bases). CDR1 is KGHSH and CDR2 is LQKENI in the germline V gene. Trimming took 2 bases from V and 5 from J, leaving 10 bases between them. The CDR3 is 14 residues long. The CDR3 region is CASSPNRGDNEQFF. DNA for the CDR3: TGTGCCAGCTCACCAAATCGGGGAGACAATGAGCAGTTCTTC.

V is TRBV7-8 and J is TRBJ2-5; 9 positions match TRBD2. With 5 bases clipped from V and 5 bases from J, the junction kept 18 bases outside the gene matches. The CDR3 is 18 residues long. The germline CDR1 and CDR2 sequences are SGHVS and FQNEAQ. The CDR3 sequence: CASSAGVGASSGMETQYF. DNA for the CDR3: TGTGCCAGCAGCGCTGGGGTAGGGGCTTCTAGCGGGATGGAGACCCAGTACTTC.

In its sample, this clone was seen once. CDR3 protein: CAISETGQHTEAFF. The DNA for the CDR3 is TGTGCCATCAGTGAGACGGGACAGCACACTGAAGCTTTCTTT. The chain uses TRBV10-3 and TRBJ1-1, with 7 bases identical to TRBD1. V was pared by 2 bases and J by 3 bases, with 3 bases of the junction left unmatched. The germline CDR1 and CDR2 sequences are ENHRY and SYGVKD. The CDR3 has 14 amino acids.

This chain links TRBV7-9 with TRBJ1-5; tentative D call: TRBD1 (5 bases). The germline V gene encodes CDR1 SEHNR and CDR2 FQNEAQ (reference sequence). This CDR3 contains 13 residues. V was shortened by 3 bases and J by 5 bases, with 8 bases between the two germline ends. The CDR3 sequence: CASSFVGDQPQHF. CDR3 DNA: TGTGCCAGCAGCTTTGTAGGGGATCAGCCCCAGCATTTT.

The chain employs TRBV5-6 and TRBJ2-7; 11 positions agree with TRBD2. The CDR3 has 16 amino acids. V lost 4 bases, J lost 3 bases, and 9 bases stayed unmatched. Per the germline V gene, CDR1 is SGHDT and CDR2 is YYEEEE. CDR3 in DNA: TGTGCCAGCAGCCTGGGCGCCGGGACTAGCGGCTACGAGCAGTACTTC. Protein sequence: CASSLGAGTSGYEQYF.

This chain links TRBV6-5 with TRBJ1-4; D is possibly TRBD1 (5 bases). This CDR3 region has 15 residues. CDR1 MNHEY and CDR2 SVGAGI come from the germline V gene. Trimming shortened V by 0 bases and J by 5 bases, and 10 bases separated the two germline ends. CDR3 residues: CASSYSAGWNEKLFF. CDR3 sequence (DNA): TGTGCCAGCAGTTACTCGGCAGGGTGGAATGAAAAACTGTTTTTT.

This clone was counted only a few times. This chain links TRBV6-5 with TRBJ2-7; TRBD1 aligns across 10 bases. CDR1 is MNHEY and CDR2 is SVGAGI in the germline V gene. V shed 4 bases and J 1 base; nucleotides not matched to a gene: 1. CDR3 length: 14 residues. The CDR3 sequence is CASSLGQGSYEQYF. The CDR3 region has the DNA TGTGCCAGCAGTTTGGGACAGGGGTCCTACGAGCAGTACTTC.

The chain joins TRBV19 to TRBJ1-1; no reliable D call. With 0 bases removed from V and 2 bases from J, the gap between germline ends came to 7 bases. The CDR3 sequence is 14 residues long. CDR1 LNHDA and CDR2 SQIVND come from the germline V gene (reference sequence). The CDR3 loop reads CASSIDRINTEAFF. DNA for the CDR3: TGTGCCAGTAGTATAGACAGGATAAACACTGAAGCTTTCTTT.

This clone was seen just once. The CDR3 here is CAISEYRDDEKLFF. CDR3 coding DNA: TGTGCCATCAGTGAGTACAGGGACGATGAAAAACTGTTTTTT. V is TRBV10-3 and J is TRBJ1-4; a weak D match, TRBD1 (6 bases). The CDR3 length is 14 residues. Trimming removed 1 base from V and 6 bases from J, with 9 bases in between. Germline V gives CDR1 ENHRY, CDR2 SYGVKD.

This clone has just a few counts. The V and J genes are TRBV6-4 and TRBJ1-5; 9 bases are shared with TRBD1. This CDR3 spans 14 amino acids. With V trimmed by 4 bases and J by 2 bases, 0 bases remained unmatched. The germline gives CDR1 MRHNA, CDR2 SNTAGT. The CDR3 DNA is TGTGCCAGCAGTGGACAGGGGGGCAATCAGCCCCAGCATTTT. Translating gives CASSGQGGNQPQHF.

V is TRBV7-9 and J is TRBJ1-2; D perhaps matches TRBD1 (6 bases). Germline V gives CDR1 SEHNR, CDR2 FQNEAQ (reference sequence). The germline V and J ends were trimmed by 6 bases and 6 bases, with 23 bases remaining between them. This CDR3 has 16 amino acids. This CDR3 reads CASSWNSGAVINGYTF. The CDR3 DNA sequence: TGTGCCAGCAGTTGGAATTCAGGGGCTGTTATCAATGGCTACACCTTC.

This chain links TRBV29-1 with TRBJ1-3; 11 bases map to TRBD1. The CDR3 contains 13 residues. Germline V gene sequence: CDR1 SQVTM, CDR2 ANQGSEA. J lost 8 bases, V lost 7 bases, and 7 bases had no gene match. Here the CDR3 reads CSAGQGAVDTIYF. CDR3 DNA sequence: TGCAGCGCTGGACAGGGGGCGGTGGACACCATATATTTT.

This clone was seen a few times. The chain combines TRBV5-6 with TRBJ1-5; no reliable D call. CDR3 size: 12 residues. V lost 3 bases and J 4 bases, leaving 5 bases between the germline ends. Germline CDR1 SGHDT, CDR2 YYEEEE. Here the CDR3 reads CASSSVNQPQHF. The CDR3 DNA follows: TGTGCCAGCAGCTCAGTTAATCAGCCCCAGCATTTT.

This chain's CDR3 is CASSPPPGAREQYF. As DNA, the CDR3 is TGTGCCAGCTCGCCCCCCCCAGGGGCCCGGGAGCAGTACTTC. The chain joins TRBV18 to TRBJ2-7; a weak D match, TRBD1 (6 bases). The germline CDR1 and CDR2 sequences are KGHSH and LQKENI. Trimming stripped 6 bases from V and 7 bases from J, with 19 bases between. CDR3 length equals 14 residues.